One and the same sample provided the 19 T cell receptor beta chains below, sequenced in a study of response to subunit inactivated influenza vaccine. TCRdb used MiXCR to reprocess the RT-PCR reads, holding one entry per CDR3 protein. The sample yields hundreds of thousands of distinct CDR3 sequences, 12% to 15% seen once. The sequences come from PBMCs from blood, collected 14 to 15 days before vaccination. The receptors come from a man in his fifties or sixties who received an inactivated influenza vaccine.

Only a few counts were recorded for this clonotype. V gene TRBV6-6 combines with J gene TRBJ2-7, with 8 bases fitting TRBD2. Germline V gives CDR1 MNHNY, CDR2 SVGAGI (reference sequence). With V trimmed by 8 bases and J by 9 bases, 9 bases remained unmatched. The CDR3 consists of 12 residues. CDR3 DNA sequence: TGTGCCAGCTCCAGCGGGAGTCGTATGCAGTACTTC. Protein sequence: CASSSGSRMQYF.

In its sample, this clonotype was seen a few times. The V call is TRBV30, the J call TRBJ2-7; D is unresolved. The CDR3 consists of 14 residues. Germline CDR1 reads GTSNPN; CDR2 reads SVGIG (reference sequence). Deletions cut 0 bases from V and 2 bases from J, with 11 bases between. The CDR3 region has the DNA TGTGCCTGGAGTGTAGGTGGGGTAACCTACGAGCAGTACTTC. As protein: CAWSVGGVTYEQYF.

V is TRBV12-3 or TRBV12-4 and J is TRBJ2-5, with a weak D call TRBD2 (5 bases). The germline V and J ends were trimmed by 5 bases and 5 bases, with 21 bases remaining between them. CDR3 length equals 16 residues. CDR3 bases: TGTGCCAGCAGTCCCGTGGATGGAGGAATGAGGGAGACCCAGTACTTC. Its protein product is CASSPVDGGMRETQYF.

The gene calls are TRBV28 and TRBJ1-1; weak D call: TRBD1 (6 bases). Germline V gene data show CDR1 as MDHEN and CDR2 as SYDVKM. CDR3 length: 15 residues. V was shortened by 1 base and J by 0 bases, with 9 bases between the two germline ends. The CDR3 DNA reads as TGTGCCAGCAGTTTATCCGGGGGCCTGAACACTGAAGCTTTCTTT. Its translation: CASSLSGGLNTEAFF.

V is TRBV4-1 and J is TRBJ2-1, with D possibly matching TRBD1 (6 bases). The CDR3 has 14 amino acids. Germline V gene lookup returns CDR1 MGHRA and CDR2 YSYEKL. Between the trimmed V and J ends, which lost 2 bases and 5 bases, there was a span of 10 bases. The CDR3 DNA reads TGCGCCAGCAGCCAACGGGACAATCACAATGAGCAGTTCTTC. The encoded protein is CASSQRDNHNEQFF.

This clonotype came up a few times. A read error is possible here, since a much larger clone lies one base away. The CDR3 here is CASSETGELFF. The CDR3 region has the DNA TGTGCCAGCAGTGAGACCGGGGAGCTGTTTTTT. J is TRBJ2-2 and V is TRBV2; D ambiguous. Germline V gives CDR1 SNHLY, CDR2 FYNNEI. The CDR3 runs to 11 residues. The V end lost 3 bases, the J end lost 5 bases, and 1 base lay between the germline ends.

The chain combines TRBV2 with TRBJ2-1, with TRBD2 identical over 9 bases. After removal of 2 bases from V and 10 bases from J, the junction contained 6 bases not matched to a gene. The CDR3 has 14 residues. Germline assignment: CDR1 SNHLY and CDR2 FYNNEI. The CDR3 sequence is CASSEMGLAGEQFF. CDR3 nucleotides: TGTGCCAGCAGTGAAATGGGACTAGCAGGCGAGCAGTTCTTC.

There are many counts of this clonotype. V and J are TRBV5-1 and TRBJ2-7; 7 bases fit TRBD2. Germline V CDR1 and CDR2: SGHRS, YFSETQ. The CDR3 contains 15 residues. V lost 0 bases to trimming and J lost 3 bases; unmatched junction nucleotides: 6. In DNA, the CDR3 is TGCGCCAGCAGCTTGGGCGGTTCGGGGGGCTACGAGCAGTACTTC. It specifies CASSLGGSGGYEQYF.

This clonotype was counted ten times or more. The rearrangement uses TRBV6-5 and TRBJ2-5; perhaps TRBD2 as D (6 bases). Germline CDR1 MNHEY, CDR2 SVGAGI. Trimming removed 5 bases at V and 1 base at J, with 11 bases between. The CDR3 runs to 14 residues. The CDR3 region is CASSIPGLQETQYF. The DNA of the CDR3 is TGTGCCAGCAGTATACCGGGACTCCAAGAGACCCAGTACTTC.

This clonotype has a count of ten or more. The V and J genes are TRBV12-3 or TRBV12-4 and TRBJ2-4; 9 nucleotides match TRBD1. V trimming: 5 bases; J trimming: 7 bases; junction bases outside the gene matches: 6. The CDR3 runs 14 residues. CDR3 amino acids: CASSANRGPNIQYF. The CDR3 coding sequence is TGTGCCAGCAGTGCAAACAGGGGGCCCAACATTCAGTACTTC.

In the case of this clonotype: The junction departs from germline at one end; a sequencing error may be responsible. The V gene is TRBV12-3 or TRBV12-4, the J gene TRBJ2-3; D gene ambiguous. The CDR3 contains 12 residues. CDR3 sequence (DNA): TGTGCCAGCAGGGTCTCCACATATACGCAGTATTTT. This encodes CASRVSTYTQYF.

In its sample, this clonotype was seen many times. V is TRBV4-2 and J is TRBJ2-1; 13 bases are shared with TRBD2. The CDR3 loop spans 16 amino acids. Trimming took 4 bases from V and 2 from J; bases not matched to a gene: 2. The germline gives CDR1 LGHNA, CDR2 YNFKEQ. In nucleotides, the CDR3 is TGTGCCAGCAGCCCGGGACTAGCGGGACCCTACAATGAGCAGTTCTTC. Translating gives CASSPGLAGPYNEQFF.

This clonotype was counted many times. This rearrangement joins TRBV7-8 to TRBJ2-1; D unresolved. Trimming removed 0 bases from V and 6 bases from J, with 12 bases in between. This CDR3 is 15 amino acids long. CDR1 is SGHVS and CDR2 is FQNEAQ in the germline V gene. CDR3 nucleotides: TGTGCCAGCAGCTTAGCGCCGGTCAACCCCAATGAGCAGTTCTTC. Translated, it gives CASSLAPVNPNEQFF.

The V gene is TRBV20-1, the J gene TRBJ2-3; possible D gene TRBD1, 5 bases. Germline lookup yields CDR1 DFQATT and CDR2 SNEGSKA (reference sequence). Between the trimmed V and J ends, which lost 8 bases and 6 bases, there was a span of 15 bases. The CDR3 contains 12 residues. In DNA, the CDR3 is TGCAGTCAAGGGGTGTCGAGTGATACGCAGTATTTT. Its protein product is CSQGVSSDTQYF.

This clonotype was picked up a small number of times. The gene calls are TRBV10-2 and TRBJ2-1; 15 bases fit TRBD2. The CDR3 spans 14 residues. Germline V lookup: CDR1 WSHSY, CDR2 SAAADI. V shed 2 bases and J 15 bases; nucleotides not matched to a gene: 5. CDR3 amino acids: CASSETRTSGGAFF. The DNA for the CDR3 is TGCGCCAGCAGTGAGACGCGGACTAGCGGGGGGGCGTTCTTC.

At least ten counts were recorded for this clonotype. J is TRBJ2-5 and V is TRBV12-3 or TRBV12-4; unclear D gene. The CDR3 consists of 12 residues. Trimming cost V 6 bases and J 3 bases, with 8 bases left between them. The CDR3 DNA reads TGTGCCAGCAGGGCAGTTGAAGAGACCCAGTACTTC. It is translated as CASRAVEETQYF.

CDR3 amino acids: CASTYKPDTQYF. CDR3 DNA sequence: TGTGCCAGCACCTATAAGCCAGATACGCAGTATTTT. The chain employs TRBV7-9 and TRBJ2-3; D gene uncertain. CDR1 and CDR2 (germline): SEHNR, FQNEAQ (reference sequence). CDR3 length: 12 residues. V was cut by 7 bases and J by 4 bases, with 9 bases left in between.

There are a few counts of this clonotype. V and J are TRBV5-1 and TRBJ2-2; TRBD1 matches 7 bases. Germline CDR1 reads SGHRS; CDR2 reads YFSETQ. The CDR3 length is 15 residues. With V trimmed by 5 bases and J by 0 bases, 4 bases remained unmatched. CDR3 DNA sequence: TGCGCCAGCAGAAACACAGGGGCGAACACCGGGGAGCTGTTTTTT. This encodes CASRNTGANTGELFF.

In DNA form, the CDR3 reads TGTGCCAGCAGCTTTGACAGGGGTGAGCTCTACACCTTC. Translated: CASSFDRGELYTF. The chain has TRBV5-5 and TRBJ1-2; TRBD1 matches at 8 bases. The CDR3 runs to 13 residues. Germline CDR1 reads SGHKS; CDR2 reads YYEKEE (reference sequence). With V trimmed by 2 bases and J by 10 bases, 7 bases remained unmatched.